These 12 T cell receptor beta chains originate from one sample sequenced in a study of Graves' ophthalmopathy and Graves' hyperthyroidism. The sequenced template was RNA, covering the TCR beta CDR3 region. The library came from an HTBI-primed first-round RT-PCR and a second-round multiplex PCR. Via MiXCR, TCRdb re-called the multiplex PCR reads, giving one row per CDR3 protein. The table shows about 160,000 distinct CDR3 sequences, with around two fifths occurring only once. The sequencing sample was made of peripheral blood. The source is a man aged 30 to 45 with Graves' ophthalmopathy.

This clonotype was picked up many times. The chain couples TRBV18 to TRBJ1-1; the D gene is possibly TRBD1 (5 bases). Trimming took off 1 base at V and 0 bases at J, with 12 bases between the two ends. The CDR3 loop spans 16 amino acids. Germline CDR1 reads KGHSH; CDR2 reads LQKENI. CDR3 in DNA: TGTGCCAGCTCACCACAGCCCGGGACGGTGAACACTGAAGCTTTCTTT. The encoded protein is CASSPQPGTVNTEAFF. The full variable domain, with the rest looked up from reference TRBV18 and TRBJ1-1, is NAGVMQNPRHLVRRRGQEARLRCSPMKGHSHVYWYRQLPEEGLKFMVYLQKENIIDESGMPKERFSAEFPKEGPSILRIQQVVRGDSAAYFCASSPQPGTVNTEAFFGQGTRLTVV.

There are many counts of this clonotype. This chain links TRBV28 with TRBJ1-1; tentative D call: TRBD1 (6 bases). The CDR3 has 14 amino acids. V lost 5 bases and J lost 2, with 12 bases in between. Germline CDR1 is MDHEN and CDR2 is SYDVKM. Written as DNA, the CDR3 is TGTGCCAGCAGTCCACAGGGCAGAAACACTGAAGCTTTCTTT. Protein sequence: CASSPQGRNTEAFF.

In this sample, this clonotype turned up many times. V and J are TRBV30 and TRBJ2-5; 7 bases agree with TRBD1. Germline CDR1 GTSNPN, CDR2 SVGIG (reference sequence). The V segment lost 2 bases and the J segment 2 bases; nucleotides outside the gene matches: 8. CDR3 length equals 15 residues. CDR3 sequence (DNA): TGTGCCTGGAGTCGGGACAGATGGGTACAAGAGACCCAGTACTTC. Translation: CAWSRDRWVQETQYF.

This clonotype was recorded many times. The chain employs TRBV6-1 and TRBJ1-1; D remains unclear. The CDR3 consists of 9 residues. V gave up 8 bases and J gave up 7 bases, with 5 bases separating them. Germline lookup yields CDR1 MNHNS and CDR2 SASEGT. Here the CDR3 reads CASGYEAFF. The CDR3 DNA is TGTGCCAGCGGATATGAAGCTTTCTTT.

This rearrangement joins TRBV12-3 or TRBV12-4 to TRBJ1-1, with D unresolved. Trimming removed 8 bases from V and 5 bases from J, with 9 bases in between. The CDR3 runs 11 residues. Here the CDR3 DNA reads TGTGCCAGCGGTCTAGGGACTGAAGCTTTCTTT. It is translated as CASGLGTEAFF.

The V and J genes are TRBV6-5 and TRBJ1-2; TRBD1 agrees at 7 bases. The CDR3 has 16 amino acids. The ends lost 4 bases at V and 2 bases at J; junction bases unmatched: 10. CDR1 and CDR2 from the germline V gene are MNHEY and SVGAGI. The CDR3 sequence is CASSWDPGQPNYGYTF. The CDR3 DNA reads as TGTGCCAGCAGTTGGGATCCGGGACAGCCAAACTATGGCTACACCTTC.

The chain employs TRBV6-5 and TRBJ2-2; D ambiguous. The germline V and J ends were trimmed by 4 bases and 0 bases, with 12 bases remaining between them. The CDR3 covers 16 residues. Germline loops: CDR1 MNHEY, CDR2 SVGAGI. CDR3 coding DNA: TGTGCCAGCAGTTCCCACGACATAGCGAACACCGGGGAGCTGTTTTTT. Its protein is CASSSHDIANTGELFF.

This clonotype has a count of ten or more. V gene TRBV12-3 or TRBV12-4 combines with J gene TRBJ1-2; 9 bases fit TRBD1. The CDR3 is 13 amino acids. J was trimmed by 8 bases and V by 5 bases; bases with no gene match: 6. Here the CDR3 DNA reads TGTGCCAGCAGTCCCGGGACAGGGTTCGGCTACACCTTC. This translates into CASSPGTGFGYTF.

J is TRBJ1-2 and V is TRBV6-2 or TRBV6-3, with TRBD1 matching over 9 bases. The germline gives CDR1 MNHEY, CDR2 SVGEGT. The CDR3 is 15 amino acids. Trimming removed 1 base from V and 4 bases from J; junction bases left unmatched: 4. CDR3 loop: CASSYLQTGGYGYTF. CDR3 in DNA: TGTGCCAGCAGTTACTTACAGACAGGGGGCTATGGCTACACCTTC.

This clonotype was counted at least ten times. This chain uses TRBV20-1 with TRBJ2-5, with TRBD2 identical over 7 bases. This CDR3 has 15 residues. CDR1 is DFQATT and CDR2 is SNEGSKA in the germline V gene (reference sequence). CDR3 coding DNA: TGCAGCACCGATTCGGGGACTACCGGCTTAGAGACCCAGTACTTC. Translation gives CSTDSGTTGLETQYF.

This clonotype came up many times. CDR3: CASSPRIGLAGAYYEQYF. CDR3 in DNA: TGTGCCAGCAGCCCGAGAATAGGACTAGCGGGCGCGTACTACGAGCAGTACTTC. The chain recombines TRBV7-2 with TRBJ2-7, with 11 bases that match TRBD2. J gave up 3 bases and V 5 bases, and 15 bases lay outside the gene matches. The CDR3 runs 18 residues. Germline CDR1 is SGHTA and CDR2 is FQGNSA.

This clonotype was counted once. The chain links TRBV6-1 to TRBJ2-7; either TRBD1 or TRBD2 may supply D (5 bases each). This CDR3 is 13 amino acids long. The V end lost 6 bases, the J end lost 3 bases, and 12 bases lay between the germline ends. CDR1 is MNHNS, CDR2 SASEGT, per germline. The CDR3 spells CASRRDVRYEQYF. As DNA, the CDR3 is TGTGCCAGCAGGAGGGACGTCCGCTACGAGCAGTACTTC.